The text below deals with one T cell receptor beta chain. This specimen belongs to a study of blood T cells in healthy people across ages. This CDR3 has 15 residues. V was shortened by 4 bases and J by 4 bases, with 17 bases between the two germline ends. Looked up from germline, CDR1 is LGHDT and CDR2 is YNNKEL (reference sequence). Primed by a sample-barcoded 5' primer and a J-beta primer mix, a second PCR proceeded for roughly 6 to 12 cycles. From the 5' RACE reads, TCRdb called clonotypes with MiXCR, one entry per CDR3 protein. Of around 970,000 distinct CDR3 sequences in the sample, around 54% were seen once.

The TCR originated in a woman aged 55-69 years in good health. Sequencing was done on a sample of blood. The J gene is TRBJ2-7, the V gene TRBV3-1, with D maybe TRBD2 (5 bases). For the CDR3, the DNA is TGTGCCAGCAGCCCTCTATATCCGGGATCTTACGAGCAGTACTTC. Protein: CASSPLYPGSYEQYF.